The 2 T cell receptor beta chains reported below all come from one sample, sequenced in a study of blood T cell repertoires in COVID-19. Generated by immunoSEQ multiplex PCR, the TCRdb table keeps only in-frame clones and is missing some. The profile shows about 42,000 clones, around 73% of them singletons. Sequencing used peripheral blood. Source of these receptors: an older woman with acute or convalescent COVID-19.

The V gene is TRBV28, the J gene TRBJ1-2; D is unresolved. Looked up from germline, CDR1 is MDHEN and CDR2 is SYDVKM. The ends were cut back, 5 bases at V and 6 bases at J, with 19 bases in the middle. The CDR3 has 15 amino acids. CDR3 residues: CASSPSHAGKNGYTF. CDR3 in DNA: TGTGCCAGCAGTCCTTCCCACGCGGGGAAAAATGGCTACACCTTC.

The rearrangement links TRBV5-1 to TRBJ2-2; possibly TRBD1 for D (5 bases). The CDR3 spans 16 residues. The germline V and J ends were trimmed by 2 bases and 6 bases, with 17 bases remaining between them. Germline CDR1 reads SGHRS; CDR2 reads YFSETQ. CDR3 protein: CASSFVVTRASGELFF. DNA for the CDR3: TGCGCCAGCAGCTTTGTCGTTACCAGGGCCTCCGGGGAGCTGTTTTTT. The full variable domain, its missing parts supplied by reference TRBV5-1 and TRBJ2-2, is KAGVTQTPRYLIKTRGQQVTLSCSPISGHRSVSWYQQTPGQGLQFLFEYFSETQRNKGNFPGRFSGRQFSNSRSEMNVSTLELGDSALYLCASSFVVTRASGELFFGEGSRLTVL.